Listed here are 25 T cell receptor beta chains from one sample, sequenced in a study of blood T cell repertoires in COVID-19. Here immunoSEQ multiplex PCR was the method, and the copy in TCRdb shows in-frame clones only, minus some. The sample consists of hundreds of thousands of clones, 65% to 85% of them appearing once. The sequencing sample was made of PBMCs or T cells enriched from blood (not recorded which). All receptors come from a woman aged 60-75 years who had recovered from COVID-19.

The chain recombines TRBV15 with TRBJ1-2; D may be TRBD1 (6 bases). The V end was cut by 2 bases, the J end by 3 bases, with 22 bases between. Germline assignment: CDR1 LNHNV and CDR2 YYDKDF (reference sequence). CDR3 size: 18 residues. The CDR3 spells CATSRSYGQQAHDYGYTF. In DNA, the CDR3 is TGTGCCACCAGCAGATCCTACGGACAGCAGGCGCACGACTATGGCTACACCTTC.

The CDR3 nucleotides are TGCGCCAGCAGCCAAGCAGGCCGGGGGGGCCGAAATGAGCAGTTCTTC. Translation gives CASSQAGRGGRNEQFF. The chain couples TRBV4-3 to TRBJ2-1, with 8 nucleotides matching TRBD2. The CDR3 length is 16 residues. Per the germline V gene, CDR1 is LGHNA and CDR2 is YSLEER. V shed 1 base and J 7 bases; nucleotides not matched to a gene: 9.

The gene calls are TRBV29-1 and TRBJ1-1; TRBD1 might be the D (5 bases). This CDR3 comprises 14 residues. The ends were cut back, 7 bases at V and 3 bases at J, with 18 bases in the middle. Germline CDR1 is SQVTM and CDR2 is ANQGSEA. The CDR3 loop reads CSGASTVGDTEAFF. DNA of the CDR3: TGCAGCGGAGCCTCGACAGTTGGGGACACTGAAGCTTTCTTT.

This clone was seen more than once but under ten times. The V gene is TRBV7-8, the J gene TRBJ2-5; TRBD2 aligns across 9 bases. V was clipped by 6 bases and J by 5 bases; unmatched bases: 10. The CDR3 contains 15 residues. Germline V gene sequence: CDR1 SGHVS, CDR2 FQNEAQ. CDR3 residues: CASRPPGLAWETQYF. CDR3 coding DNA: TGTGCCAGCAGGCCACCGGGACTAGCATGGGAGACCCAGTACTTC.

The rearrangement uses TRBV19 and TRBJ2-2, with unresolved D. The V and J ends lost 5 bases and 1 base respectively, with 11 bases between them. Germline CDR1 is LNHDA and CDR2 is SQIVND (reference sequence). The CDR3 extends over 15 amino acids. The CDR3 is CASSLVPGNTGELFF. In nucleotides, the CDR3 is TGTGCCAGTAGTCTCGTTCCGGGGAACACCGGGGAGCTGTTTTTT.

The chain carries TRBV19 and TRBJ1-1; D is perhaps TRBD1 (6 bases). Per the germline V gene, CDR1 is LNHDA and CDR2 is SQIVND (reference sequence). V dropped 6 bases and J dropped 5 bases, with 13 bases sitting between them. The CDR3 has 13 residues. The CDR3 coding sequence is TGTGCCAGTAGCTGGGGGCTTTGGACTGAAGCTTTCTTT. This codes for CASSWGLWTEAFF.

This CDR3 is CASSPHSGTGSYEQYF. The CDR3 DNA reads as TGTGCCAGCAGCCCCCACTCCGGGACAGGGTCCTACGAGCAGTACTTC. The chain carries TRBV7-6 and TRBJ2-7; 9 nucleotides line up with TRBD1. V lost 5 bases, J lost 1 base, and 9 bases stayed unmatched. The CDR3 is made up of 16 amino acids. From germline, CDR1 is SGHVS and CDR2 FNYEAQ.

The genes are TRBV7-3 and TRBJ1-2; TRBD1 is a possible D gene (6 bases). The CDR3 sequence is 15 residues long. Trimming cost V 5 bases and J 4 bases, with 17 bases left between them. Germline lookup yields CDR1 SGHTA and CDR2 FQGTGA. The CDR3 spells CASSPVVGASYGYTF. In nucleotides, the CDR3 is TGTGCCAGCAGCCCAGTCGTGGGGGCAAGCTATGGCTACACCTTC.

This chain uses TRBV5-4 with TRBJ2-5; 7 bases map to TRBD1. Trimming removed 1 base from V and 4 bases from J; junction bases left unmatched: 1. The CDR3 spans 13 residues. Per the germline V gene, CDR1 is SGHNT and CDR2 is YYREEE (reference sequence). CDR3 amino acids: CASSLTGVETQYF. CDR3 in DNA: TGTGCCAGCAGCTTGACAGGGGTAGAGACCCAGTACTTC.

This clone was seen a single time. The rearrangement links TRBV7-2 to TRBJ2-3; 13 nucleotides agree with TRBD2. The CDR3 has 15 amino acids. V was clipped by 2 bases and J by 6 bases; unmatched bases: 2. Germline CDR1 reads SGHTA; CDR2 reads FQGNSA. DNA of the CDR3: TGTGCCAGCAGCTTATTGGGACTAGCGGGGGATACGCAGTATTTT. Its translation: CASSLLGLAGDTQYF.

The V gene is TRBV25-1, the J gene TRBJ1-1; 9 bases are a match to TRBD1. The V gene end was trimmed by 6 bases and the J gene end by 7 bases; junction bases not matched to a gene: 12. Germline V CDR1 and CDR2: MGHDK, SYGVNS. The CDR3 loop spans 15 amino acids. The CDR3 bases are TGTGCCAGCAGATATACAGGGGGCCGGGGAGGTGAAGCTTTCTTT. Translation gives CASRYTGGRGGEAFF.

This chain joins TRBV6-5 and TRBJ2-7; tentative D call: TRBD1 (6 bases). Looked up from germline, CDR1 is MNHEY and CDR2 is SVGAGI. The CDR3 totals 14 residues. V was clipped by 0 bases and J by 3 bases, with 9 bases between them. CDR3 bases: TGTGCCAGCAGTTACTCGGGCAGGGGCTACGAGCAGTACTTC. It codes for CASSYSGRGYEQYF.

This chain connects TRBV27 to TRBJ1-2; D unclear. Trimming removed 0 bases from V and 7 bases from J, with 12 bases in between. The CDR3 contains 14 residues. Germline V lookup: CDR1 MNHEY, CDR2 SMNVEV (reference sequence). CDR3 DNA: TGTGCCAGCAGTTTATCACGGGGAGTCGGTGGCTACACCTTC. Its protein product is CASSLSRGVGGYTF.

The CDR3: CASSEGWGGNQPQHF. CDR3 in DNA: TGTGCCAGCAGCGAAGGGTGGGGGGGGAATCAGCCCCAGCATTTT. The chain combines TRBV7-8 with TRBJ1-5; TRBD1 might be the D (5 bases). The CDR3 runs to 15 residues. V lost 5 bases and J lost 4, with 15 bases in between. Germline values: CDR1 SGHVS, CDR2 FQNEAQ. Full variable domain (outside the CDR3, taken from reference TRBV7-8 and TRBJ1-5): GAGVSQSPRYKVAKRGQDVALRCDPISGHVSLFWYQQALGQGPEFLTYFQNEAQLDKSGLPSDRFFAERPEGSVSTLKIQRTQQEDSAVYLCASSEGWGGNQPQHFGDGTRLSIL.

The V call is TRBV10-3, the J call TRBJ1-1, with a tentative D call TRBD1 (5 bases). Deletions cut 3 bases from V and 0 bases from J, with 17 bases between. The length of the CDR3 is 17 residues. Germline CDR1 and CDR2: ENHRY and SYGVKD. CDR3 loop: CAISEAPGGGMNTEAFF. DNA for the CDR3: TGTGCCATCAGTGAAGCCCCCGGGGGGGGAATGAACACTGAAGCTTTCTTT.

V usage is TRBV6-2 or TRBV6-3 and J usage is TRBJ2-1; D perhaps matches TRBD1 (7 bases). Germline V gives CDR1 MNHEY, CDR2 SVGEGT. CDR3 length equals 14 residues. Trimming took 0 bases from V and 15 from J, leaving 18 bases between them. The CDR3 nucleotides read TGTGCCAGCAGTTACTCGAGGGGGCGCGGGGCCCTGTTCTTC. Translation gives CASSYSRGRGALFF.

The V gene is TRBV20-1, the J gene TRBJ2-1; possible D gene TRBD2, 7 bases. This CDR3 region has 16 residues. V lost 3 bases, J lost 3 bases, and 18 bases lay in between. Germline-derived CDR1 and CDR2 are DFQATT and SNEGSKA (reference sequence). In nucleotides, the CDR3 is TGCAGTGCTAGTTTGGGGGGGGGCTACTACTACAATGAGCAGTTCTTC. The encoded protein is CSASLGGGYYYNEQFF.

The chain is built from TRBV3-1 (or the pseudogene TRBV3-2) and TRBJ1-1; TRBD1 agrees at 7 bases. The CDR3 loop spans 12 amino acids. J gave up 11 bases and V 4 bases, and 7 bases lay outside the gene matches. CDR1 LGHDT and CDR2 YNNKEL come from the germline V gene (reference sequence). The CDR3 reads CASSPPTGRAFF. CDR3 coding DNA: TGTGCCAGCAGCCCGCCGACAGGGCGGGCTTTCTTT.

This clone was recorded a few times. This chain joins TRBV19 and TRBJ1-1, with 8 positions matching TRBD1. After removal of 8 bases from V and 11 bases from J, the junction contained 10 bases not matched to a gene. The CDR3 covers 12 residues. CDR1 LNHDA and CDR2 SQIVND come from the germline V gene (reference sequence). The CDR3: CASGQGISTAFF. As DNA, the CDR3 is TGTGCCAGTGGACAGGGAATAAGTACGGCTTTCTTT.

V and J are TRBV30 and TRBJ2-2; D ambiguous. V shed 3 bases and J shed 0 bases, with 5 bases lying between them. Germline CDR1 GTSNPN, CDR2 SVGIG (reference sequence). This CDR3 has 13 amino acids. CDR3 in amino acids: CAWSSANTGELFF. The DNA of the CDR3 is TGTGCCTGGAGCTCGGCGAACACCGGGGAGCTGTTTTTT.

The V gene is TRBV2, the J gene TRBJ1-5, with D unclear. Deletions cut 6 bases from V and 7 bases from J, with 10 bases between. CDR1 SNHLY and CDR2 FYNNEI come from the germline V gene. CDR3 length: 12 residues. CDR3 in amino acids: CASSPEGQPQHF. For the CDR3, the DNA is TGTGCCAGCAGCCCCGAGGGCCAGCCCCAGCATTTT.

CDR3 sequence reads: CASSQEHRGSTEAFF. The CDR3 DNA follows: TGTGCCAGCAGCCAAGAACATAGGGGGTCGACTGAAGCTTTCTTT. The rearrangement joins TRBV4-2 to TRBJ1-1; perhaps TRBD1 as D (6 bases). With 0 bases removed from V and 5 bases from J, the gap between germline ends came to 13 bases. The germline gives CDR1 LGHNA, CDR2 YNFKEQ. The CDR3 spans 15 residues.

The gene calls are TRBV12-3 or TRBV12-4 and TRBJ1-1; D remains ambiguous. V dropped 2 bases and J dropped 4 bases, with 8 bases sitting between them. The CDR3 spans 13 residues. In DNA, the CDR3 is TGTGCCAGCAGTTTACAGGCCTCCACTGAAGCTTTCTTT. It translates to CASSLQASTEAFF.

This clone was seen at least ten times. CDR3 residues: CASSEDYGGPNYGYTF. The DNA of the CDR3 is TGTGCCAGTAGTGAGGACTACGGGGGTCCTAACTATGGCTACACCTTC. The rearrangement links TRBV19 to TRBJ1-2, with a possible D match to TRBD1 (5 bases). Germline V gene sequence: CDR1 LNHDA, CDR2 SQIVND (reference sequence). The CDR3 sequence is 16 residues long. Trimming cost V 5 bases and J 0 bases, with 16 bases left between them.

The sample holds a few counts of this clone. The genes are TRBV5-6 and TRBJ2-2; 8 nucleotides agree with TRBD2. The V gene end was trimmed by 5 bases and the J gene end by 6 bases; junction bases not matched to a gene: 21. Germline V gene sequence: CDR1 SGHDT, CDR2 YYEEEE. This CDR3 has 19 residues. This CDR3 reads CASSFYRVSGAHYSGELFF. CDR3 bases: TGTGCCAGCAGTTTTTATCGGGTTAGCGGGGCACATTACTCCGGGGAGCTGTTTTTT.